This record covers a single T cell receptor (beta chain). What it binds is unknown. PCR was performed using 60 Vbeta and 13 Jbeta primers. The method was immunoSEQ multiplex PCR; TCRdb's version includes in-frame clones alone and lacks a portion of them. Here the sample spans approximately 130,000 clones, 82% being singletons. This CDR3 region has 13 residues. Germline-derived CDR1 and CDR2 are LNHDA and SQIVND (reference sequence). The V end was cut by 1 base, the J end by 1 base, with 4 bases between. The source of the sample is a study of cytomegalovirus exposure and HLA in healthy donors. Overall study: A previous analysis identified around 120 million unique TCR beta sequences derived from roughly 180 million T cells. Broader study findings: In a later analysis, TCR beta V- and J-gene trimming showed a link to a missense DCLRE1C variant. Cytomegalovirus association was assigned to about 150 TCR beta chains. The authors excluded some V segments, including TRBV6-2 and TRBV6-3, as indistinguishable.

The V and J genes are TRBV19 and TRBJ1-1, with D uncertain. The TCR sequence derives from a boy aged 2-9 years in good health and CMV-seronegative. The sample consisted of PBMCs. CDR3 in DNA: TGTGCCAGTAGTATAGGAGCGAACACTGAAGCTTTCTTT. This codes for CASSIGANTEAFF.